This T cell receptor beta chain was retrieved from a study of blood T cell repertoires in COVID-19. Study information: PBMCs, B-cell-depleted T cells, or T cells were the source of the cDNA or gDNA that made up the material.

CDR3 length: 13 residues. Germline V lookup: CDR1 GTSNPN, CDR2 SVGIG (reference sequence). V dropped 7 bases and J dropped 8; count of bases not matched to a gene: 8. Per the original methods: For nucleated cells, counts were estimated from reference gene primer amplification. Measured with immunoSEQ multiplex PCR; TCRdb has only the in-frame clones, and not every one. The DNA was the basis for D and trimming; V, J and clone size are from that table. The table has about 140,000 clones, about 88% seen once. The material sequenced was peripheral blood. The source of this sequence is a human donor in a cohort sampled during active COVID-19. The chain couples TRBV30 to TRBJ1-6, with 7 bases fitting TRBD1. For the CDR3, the DNA is TGTGCCTCCCTAACAGGGGTACATTCACCCCTCCACTTT. It encodes CASLTGVHSPLHF.